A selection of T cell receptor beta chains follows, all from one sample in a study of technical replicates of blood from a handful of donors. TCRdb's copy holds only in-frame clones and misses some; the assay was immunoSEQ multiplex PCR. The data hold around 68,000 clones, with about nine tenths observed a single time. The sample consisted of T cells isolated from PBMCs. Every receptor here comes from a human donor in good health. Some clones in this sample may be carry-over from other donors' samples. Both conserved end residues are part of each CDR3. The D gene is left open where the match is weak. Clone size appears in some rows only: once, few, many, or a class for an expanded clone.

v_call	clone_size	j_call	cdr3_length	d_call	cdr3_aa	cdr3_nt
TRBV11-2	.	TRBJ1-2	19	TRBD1	CASSLAPPEVTGGVGGYTF	TGTGCCAGCAGCTTAGCCCCCCCGGAGGTGACAGGGGGCGTCGGAGGCTACACCTTC
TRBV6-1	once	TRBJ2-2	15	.	CASSPGLLNTGELFF	TGTGCCAGCAGTCCTGGACTTCTGAACACCGGGGAGCTGTTTTTT
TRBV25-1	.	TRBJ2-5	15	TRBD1	CASSELGQGAREQYF	TGTGCCAGCAGTGAATTGGGGCAGGGGGCCAGAGAGCAGTACTTC
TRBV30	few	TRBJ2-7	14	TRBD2	CAWSTRGLAYEQYF	TGTGCCTGGAGCACGCGGGGACTAGCCTACGAGCAGTACTTC
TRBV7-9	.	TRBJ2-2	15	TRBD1	CASSLMGQGAGELFF	TGTGCCAGCAGCTTAATGGGACAGGGTGCCGGGGAGCTGTTTTTT
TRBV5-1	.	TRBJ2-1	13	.	CASSAAPYNEQFF	TGCGCCAGCAGCGCGGCCCCCTACAATGAGCAGTTCTTC
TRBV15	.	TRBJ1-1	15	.	CATSRDSQGLTEAFF	TGTGCCACCAGCAGAGATTCCCAGGGGTTGACTGAAGCTTTCTTT
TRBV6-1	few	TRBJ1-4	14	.	CASRPGQVNEKLFF	TGTGCCAGCAGGCCGGGACAAGTTAATGAAAAACTGTTTTTT
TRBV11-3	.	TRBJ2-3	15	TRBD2	CASSSAGGNTDTQYF	TGTGCCAGCAGCTCAGCGGGAGGGAACACAGATACGCAGTATTTT
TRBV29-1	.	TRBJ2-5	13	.	CSGLRGRGETQYF	TGCAGCGGTCTGCGGGGGCGCGGAGAGACCCAGTACTTC
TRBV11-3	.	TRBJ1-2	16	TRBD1	CASSLSPGQKNYGYTF	TGTGCCAGCAGCTTAAGCCCGGGACAGAAGAACTATGGCTACACCTTC
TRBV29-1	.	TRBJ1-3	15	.	CSVQGNLDPPNTIYF	TGCAGCGTTCAGGGCAACCTGGACCCCCCAAACACCATATATTTT
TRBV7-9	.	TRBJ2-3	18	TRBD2	CASSLVSSTSGSTDTQYF	TGTGCCAGCAGCTTAGTGTCCTCGACTAGCGGGAGCACAGATACGCAGTATTTT
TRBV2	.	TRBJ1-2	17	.	CASSERWGGLATYGYTF	TGTGCCAGCAGTGAAAGGTGGGGGGGCCTGGCGACCTATGGCTACACCTTC
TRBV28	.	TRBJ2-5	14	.	CASTLEGSQETQYF	TGTGCCAGCACCCTAGAGGGTTCCCAAGAGACCCAGTACTTC
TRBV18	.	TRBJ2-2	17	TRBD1	CASSPFGTGANTGELFF	TGTGCCAGCTCCCCGTTCGGGACAGGGGCGAACACCGGGGAGCTGTTTTTT
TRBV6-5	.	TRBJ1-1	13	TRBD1	CASRTQGDTEAFF	TGTGCCAGCAGAACACAGGGGGACACTGAAGCTTTCTTT
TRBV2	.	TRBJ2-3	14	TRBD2	CAGGGGGTTDTQYF	TGTGCCGGTGGGGGCGGGGGGACCACAGATACGCAGTATTTT
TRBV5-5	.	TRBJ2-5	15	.	CASSPVEAGQETQYF	TGTGCCAGCAGCCCCGTTGAGGCAGGGCAAGAGACCCAGTACTTC
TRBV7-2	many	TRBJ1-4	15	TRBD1	CASSRYRGVSEKLFF	TGTGCCAGCAGCAGATACAGGGGTGTTAGTGAAAAACTGTTTTTT
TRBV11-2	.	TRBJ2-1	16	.	CASSALQGKGRNEQFF	TGTGCCAGCAGCGCCCTACAGGGGAAGGGGAGGAATGAGCAGTTCTTC
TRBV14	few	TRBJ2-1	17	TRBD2	CASSQPLGLAGNNEQFF	TGTGCCAGCAGCCAACCCTTAGGACTAGCGGGGAACAATGAGCAGTTCTTC
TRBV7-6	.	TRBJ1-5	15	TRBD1	CASSEGGTDNQPQHF	TGTGCCAGCAGCGAAGGGGGGACAGACAATCAGCCCCAGCATTTT
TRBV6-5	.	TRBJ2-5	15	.	CASSTQNYGRETQYF	TGTGCCAGCAGCACACAAAACTACGGTCGGGAGACCCAGTACTTC
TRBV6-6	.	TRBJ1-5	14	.	CASSSDGGNQPQHF	TGTGCCAGCAGTTCGGACGGGGGCAATCAGCCCCAGCATTTT
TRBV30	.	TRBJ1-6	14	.	CAWSVAPFSSPLHF	TGTGCCTGGAGTGTGGCCCCATTCTCCTCACCCCTCCACTTT
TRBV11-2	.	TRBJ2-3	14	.	CASSLGGGRDTQYF	TGTGCCAGCAGCTTAGGAGGGGGACGGGATACGCAGTATTTT
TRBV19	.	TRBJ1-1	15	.	CASSPPPGEDTEAFF	TGTGCCAGTAGTCCACCTCCGGGGGAGGACACTGAAGCTTTCTTT
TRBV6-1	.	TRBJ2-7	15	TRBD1	CASRGQGATFYEQYF	TGTGCCAGCAGAGGCCAGGGGGCGACGTTCTACGAGCAGTACTTC
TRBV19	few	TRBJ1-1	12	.	CATTQRPTEAFF	TGTGCCACCACACAGAGACCTACTGAAGCTTTCTTT
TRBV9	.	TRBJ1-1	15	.	CASSARGGRGTEAFF	TGTGCCAGCAGCGCGAGAGGAGGGCGGGGGACTGAAGCTTTCTTT
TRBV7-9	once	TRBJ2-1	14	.	CASSLELAHPEQFF	TGTGCCAGCAGCTTAGAACTAGCTCACCCTGAGCAGTTCTTC
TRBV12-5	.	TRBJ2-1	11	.	CASGLVGSVFF	TGTGCTAGTGGTTTGGTCGGGAGCGTGTTCTTC
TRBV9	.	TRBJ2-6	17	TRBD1	CASSVWTGSFGANVLTF	TGTGCCAGCAGCGTGTGGACAGGGAGTTTTGGGGCCAACGTCCTGACTTTC
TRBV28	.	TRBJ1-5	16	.	CASRELQGHSNQPQHF	TGTGCCAGCAGGGAGTTACAGGGACATAGCAATCAGCCCCAGCATTTT
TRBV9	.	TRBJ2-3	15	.	CASSVRGEAPDTQYF	TGTGCCAGCAGCGTACGCGGGGAAGCCCCAGATACGCAGTATTTT
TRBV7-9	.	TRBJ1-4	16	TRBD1	CASSLSRGETNEKLFF	TGTGCCAGCAGCTTATCCAGGGGGGAAACTAATGAAAAACTGTTTTTT
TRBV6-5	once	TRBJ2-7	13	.	CASSYGGANEQYF	TGTGCCAGCAGTTACGGTGGGGCCAACGAGCAGTACTTC
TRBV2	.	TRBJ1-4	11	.	CASSAQEFLFF	TGTGCCAGCAGTGCACAGGAGTTTCTGTTTTTT
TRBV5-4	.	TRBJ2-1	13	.	CASSCADCNEQFF	TGTGCCAGCAGCTGTGCCGACTGTAATGAGCAGTTCTTC
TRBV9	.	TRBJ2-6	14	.	CASSPSSGANVLTF	TGTGCCAGCAGCCCTAGCTCTGGGGCCAACGTCCTGACTTTC